This T cell receptor beta chain was captured by sequencing in a study of spatial heterogeneity in lung cancer. V was clipped by 2 bases and J by 1 base, with 9 bases between them. The germline V gene encodes CDR1 MDHEN and CDR2 SYDVKM. The CDR3 has 15 amino acids. This clonotype has a handful of counts. The time point denotes: blood at routine non-recurrence follow-up after resection. Frozen PBMC, nontumor lung or tumor provided whole RNA, which was sequenced unsorted. TCRdb fed the 5' RACE reads into MiXCR, producing one record per CDR3 protein. The table includes roughly 120,000 distinct CDR3 sequences, 9% to 15% detected once.

Material: PBMCs, obtained at follow-up. This chain joins TRBV28 and TRBJ2-1; D possibly corresponds to TRBD2 (5 bases). The clonotype originates from a male donor with early-stage non-small cell lung cancer. CDR3: CASSLMEASYNEQFF. The CDR3 nucleotides are TGTGCCAGCAGTTTAATGGAGGCATCCTACAATGAGCAGTTCTTC.